These 4 T cell receptor beta chains were sequenced from one sample in a study of tissue T cells after allogeneic stem cell transplantation. Time point specified: mouse harvest day 14 after allogeneic transplant. Tail vein injection delivered 10^7 T-cell-depleted bone marrow cells and 10^6 splenic CD5+ T cells. Sequenced by immunoSEQ multiplex PCR; TCRdb stores in-frame clones only, minus some. The sample has fewer than 5,000 clones, around half seen once. The sequencing sample was made of gut tissue. The receptors were sampled from a female BALB/c mouse given C57BL/6 T cells with graft-versus-host disease after an allogeneic hematopoietic cell transplant.

This clone was detected only a few times. Mouse gene names and germline throughout. The covered CDR3 bases are TGTGCCAGCAGCTTTCAGGGGTACTATGCTGAGCAGTTC. It yields the protein CASSFQGYYAEQF. The whole CDR3 reads CASSFQGYYAEQFF. The chain links TRBV3 to TRBJ2-1; D might be TRBD1 (6 bases). The read gets to within 1 residue of the CDR3 end, and the germline J gene fills in the rest. The CDR3 is 14 residues long. V was shortened by 3 bases and J by 2 bases, with 8 bases between the two germline ends. CDR1 and CDR2 from the germline V gene are SNHLY and FYNGKV (reference sequence).

This clone was seen a few times. Mouse germline and gene names are used. Read coverage stops 1 residue before the CDR3 terminus; the germline J gene supplies the remainder. The chain has TRBV3 and TRBJ1-5; TRBD1 might be the D (5 bases). CDR1 SNHLY and CDR2 FYNGKV come from the germline V gene (reference sequence). Deletions cut 4 bases from V and 9 bases from J, with 10 bases between. CDR3 length equals 12 residues. CDR3 region: CASSSTARAPLF. CDR3 DNA (partial): TGTGCCAGCAGCTCGACAGCCCGGGCTCCGCTT.

The table lists this clone with a few counts. Germline and genes: mouse. The CDR3 end lies 1 residue beyond the end of the read and is filled in from the germline J gene. The chain has TRBV26 and TRBJ2-7; 11 bases agree with TRBD1. The germline V gene encodes CDR1 KGHPV and CDR2 FQNQEV (reference sequence). The CDR3 extends over 14 amino acids. V lost 4 bases, J lost 2 bases, and 1 base stayed unmatched. The sequenced CDR3 bases are TGTGCCAGCAGTCCGGGACAGGGGGCCTATGAACAGTAC. It translates to CASSPGQGAYEQY. The entire CDR3 reads CASSPGQGAYEQYF. The full variable domain, with the rest looked up from reference TRBV26 and TRBJ2-7, is NSKVIQTPRYLVKGQGQKAKMRCIPEKGHPVVFWYQQNKNNEFKFLINFQNQEVLQQIDMTEKRFSAECPSNSPCSLEIQSSEAGDSALYLCASSPGQGAYEQYFGPGTRLTVL.

About this clone itself: The listed genes are named as in mouse. The read ends 1 residue before the CDR3 terminus; that terminus is restored from the germline J gene. The gene calls are TRBV20 and TRBJ2-1; the D is unclear. The CDR3 sequence is 13 residues long. The V gene lost 1 base and the J gene lost 3 bases, with 7 bases spanning the gap. Germline CDR1 reads GFQATS; CDR2 reads STVNSAI. The DNA read from the CDR3 is TGTGGTGCTAGGGGACAAGTCTATGCTGAGCAGTTC. Protein: CGARGQVYAEQF. The full CDR3 protein is CGARGQVYAEQFF.